Below, 2 T cell receptor beta chains from the same sample are listed, as sequenced in a study of shared clonotypes between healthy human individuals. Sequenced by immunoSEQ multiplex PCR; TCRdb stores in-frame clones only, minus some. The sample holds more than 2 million clones, under 97% seen once. The sample comprised naive CD4+ T cells sorted from blood. Subset described: CD45RA+ positively selected. The receptors here all came from a man aged 18 to 35 in good health.

This rearrangement joins TRBV6-1 to TRBJ2-7; either TRBD1 or TRBD2 may supply D (7 bases each). Germline values: CDR1 MNHNS, CDR2 SASEGT. V lost 3 bases and J 4 bases, leaving 10 bases between the germline ends. The CDR3 has 13 residues. The CDR3 nucleotides read TGTGCCAGCAGTGACAGGGGGGGATACGAGCAGTACTTC. Its translation is CASSDRGGYEQYF.

The rearrangement links TRBV6-6 to TRBJ2-5; a weak D match, TRBD2 (5 bases). The CDR3 length is 16 residues. V lost 5 bases to trimming and J lost 3 bases, with 19 bases between them. Per the germline V gene, CDR1 is MNHNY and CDR2 is SVGAGI (reference sequence). Here the CDR3 DNA reads TGTGCCAGCAGTCTCCAAACCGTCGGGGAAAAAGAGACCCAGTACTTC. Its translation is CASSLQTVGEKETQYF.